The next 30 T cell receptor beta chains were all read from a single sample in a study of T cell responses to AZD1222 COVID-19 vaccine (dated by TCRdb to the early 2020s). Reading the label with the study, this specimen's time point is: baseline before first vaccination. Libraries were prepared through the immunoSEQ multiplex PCR assay. TCRdb obtained this table from immuneACCESS and retained in-frame rearrangements with V and J assigned. These tables miss some clones; where compared with another copy, unresolved V genes account for less than half of the shortfall, and the remainder is unexplained. Counted in this sample were roughly 100,000 clones; less than 95% of them appeared once. The ten largest clones capture 4.5% to 5.5% of the sample. This specimen consisted of peripheral blood, obtained on day 0 of AZD1222 vaccination. The source of these receptors is an adult in good health.

This clone was seen a few times. V is TRBV20-1 and J is TRBJ1-2; D is unresolved. V was cut by 2 bases and J by 4 bases, with 5 bases left in between. This CDR3 spans 11 amino acids. Per germline, CDR1 DFQATT and CDR2 SNEGSKA (reference sequence). CDR3 bases: TGCAGTGCTAGATCGGTCTATGGCTACACCTTC. Protein: CSARSVYGYTF.

The chain couples TRBV4-1 to TRBJ2-4; tentative D call: TRBD2 (7 bases). Germline CDR1 is MGHRA and CDR2 is YSYEKL. CDR3 length: 14 amino acids. V lost 1 base, J lost 8 bases, and 12 bases lay in between. CDR3 nucleotide sequence: TGCGCCAGCAGCCAAGTCTCGGGGGGCGACATTCAGTACTTC. This gives the protein CASSQVSGGDIQYF.

The chain combines TRBV19 with TRBJ1-5; D might be TRBD1 (6 bases). Germline-derived CDR1 and CDR2 are LNHDA and SQIVND (reference sequence). The CDR3 contains 13 residues. V was cut by 3 bases and J by 7 bases, with 10 bases left in between. The chain's CDR3 is CASSMDSIQPQHF. The DNA of the CDR3 is TGTGCCAGTAGTATGGACAGCATCCAGCCCCAGCATTTT.

This chain connects TRBV2 to TRBJ2-7; 8 bases match TRBD1. V lost 2 bases, J lost 3 bases, and 15 bases stayed unmatched. The germline V gene has CDR1 SNHLY and CDR2 FYNNEI. This CDR3 has 18 amino acids. The CDR3 protein is CASSESRDRIGLDYEQYF. The CDR3 coding sequence is TGTGCCAGCAGTGAAAGTCGGGACAGGATCGGGCTGGACTACGAGCAGTACTTC. Full variable domain (remainder filled in from reference TRBV2 and TRBJ2-7): EPEVTQTPSHQVTQMGQEVILRCVPISNHLYFYWYRQILGQKVEFLVSFYNNEISEKSEIFDDQFSVERPDGSNFTLKIRSTKLEDSAMYFCASSESRDRIGLDYEQYFGPGTRLTVT.

This chain joins TRBV2 and TRBJ2-1, with TRBD1 identical over 7 bases. V was pared by 8 bases and J by 4 bases, with 8 bases of the junction left unmatched. The CDR3 is 14 residues long. From germline, CDR1 is SNHLY and CDR2 FYNNEI. CDR3 sequence reads: CASVRGQLYNEQFF. CDR3 nucleotide sequence: TGTGCCAGCGTAAGGGGACAGCTATACAATGAGCAGTTCTTC.

The genes are TRBV6-5 and TRBJ1-3; maybe TRBD1 (5 bases). The CDR3 extends over 14 amino acids. Germline lookup yields CDR1 MNHEY and CDR2 SVGAGI. V shed 1 base and J shed 10 bases, with 14 bases lying between them. In DNA form, the CDR3 reads TGTGCCAGCAGTTACTTTGCGCAGGGCCAGACCATATATTTT. This gives the protein CASSYFAQGQTIYF.

For the CDR3, the DNA is TGCAGCGCGATGCGGGAGACAACAGTCACAGATACGCAGTATTTT. Its protein product is CSAMRETTVTDTQYF. The chain employs TRBV29-1 and TRBJ2-3; the match to TRBD2 covers 7 bases. This CDR3 region has 15 residues. Trimming removed 7 bases from V and 2 bases from J; junction bases left unmatched: 12. Germline V CDR1 and CDR2: SQVTM, ANQGSEA.

The chain carries TRBV24-1 and TRBJ2-1; D might be TRBD1 or TRBD2, each matching 6 bases. Germline-derived CDR1 and CDR2 are KGHDR and SFDVKD. The CDR3 is made up of 13 amino acids. V was clipped by 4 bases and J by 6 bases, with 9 bases between them. The CDR3 DNA reads TGTGCCACCAGTGACGGGGGCATCAATGAGCAGTTCTTC. As protein: CATSDGGINEQFF.

The chain employs TRBV25-1 and TRBJ1-1; D gene ambiguous. V lost 3 bases and J 6 bases, leaving 20 bases between the germline ends. This CDR3 region has 16 residues. Germline CDR1 is MGHDK and CDR2 is SYGVNS. CDR3 bases: TGTGCCAGCAGTGATTCGACCGTCGTGTGGTCGGCTGAAGCTTTCTTT. This translates into CASSDSTVVWSAEAFF.

The chain recombines TRBV3-1 (or the pseudogene TRBV3-2) with TRBJ1-5, with unresolved D. V gave up 3 bases and J gave up 7 bases, with 4 bases separating them. There are 11 residues in the CDR3. CDR1 and CDR2 from the germline V gene are LGHDT and YNNKEL (reference sequence). The CDR3 DNA reads as TGTGCCAGCAGCCATGGCCAGCCCCAGCATTTT. Its protein is CASSHGQPQHF.

The chain links TRBV27 to TRBJ2-3, with TRBD1 as a possible D gene (5 bases). Deletions cut 3 bases from V and 1 base from J, with 8 bases between. Germline CDR1 and CDR2: MNHEY and SMNVEV (reference sequence). This CDR3 contains 14 residues. The CDR3 reads CASSFKGGTDTQYF. CDR3 DNA: TGTGCCAGCAGTTTCAAAGGGGGCACAGATACGCAGTATTTT.

The chain links TRBV3-1 (or the pseudogene TRBV3-2) to TRBJ1-2; D remains unclear. Per the germline V gene, CDR1 is LGHDT and CDR2 is YNNKEL (reference sequence). Trimming stripped 1 base from V and 8 bases from J, with 5 bases between. This CDR3 is built from 11 residues. The CDR3 sequence is CASSQGWGYTF. CDR3 nucleotide sequence: TGTGCCAGCAGCCAAGGCTGGGGCTACACCTTC.

The chain recombines TRBV27 with TRBJ1-1; 7 bases are shared with TRBD1. Trimming took 5 bases from V and 4 from J; bases not matched to a gene: 4. Germline V gene lookup returns CDR1 MNHEY and CDR2 SMNVEV (reference sequence). This CDR3 has 13 amino acids. Here the CDR3 reads CASSRHRGTEAFF. CDR3 nucleotide sequence: TGTGCCAGCAGTCGTCACAGGGGCACTGAAGCTTTCTTT.

The rearrangement joins TRBV2 to TRBJ1-2, with D hard to call. The CDR3 sequence is 15 residues long. Deletions cut 8 bases from V and 0 bases from J, with 16 bases between. In germline, CDR1 is SNHLY, CDR2 FYNNEI. CDR3 region: CASLAGGSANYGYTF. DNA of the CDR3: TGTGCCAGCTTAGCTGGAGGGTCAGCTAACTATGGCTACACCTTC.

This sequence joins TRBV12-3 or TRBV12-4 and TRBJ1-1; D uncertain. The ends were cut back, 8 bases at V and 3 bases at J, with 7 bases in the middle. The CDR3 spans 11 residues. CDR3 DNA: TGTGCCAGCCTGTCCCACACTGAAGCTTTCTTT. Its protein product is CASLSHTEAFF.

The chain couples TRBV24-1 to TRBJ2-2; 10 bases are a match to TRBD1. V shed 10 bases and J 3 bases; nucleotides not matched to a gene: 13. Germline CDR1 KGHDR, CDR2 SFDVKD. CDR3 length: 17 residues. CDR3: CATRDRGKSRDTGELFF. The CDR3 DNA reads as TGTGCCACAAGGGACAGGGGTAAGTCTCGGGACACCGGGGAGCTGTTTTTT.

The chain combines TRBV9 with TRBJ1-1; D not resolved. Germline V gene data show CDR1 as SGDLS and CDR2 as YYNGEE. The CDR3 runs 13 residues. V dropped 0 bases and J dropped 0 bases, with 3 bases sitting between them. The CDR3 here is CASSVDMNTEAFF. The CDR3 DNA is TGTGCCAGCAGCGTAGATATGAACACTGAAGCTTTCTTT.

J is TRBJ1-2 and V is TRBV6-4; tentative D call: TRBD1 (5 bases). This CDR3 spans 13 amino acids. V was cut by 2 bases and J by 4 bases, with 8 bases left in between. CDR1 and CDR2 (germline): MRHNA, SNTAGT. The CDR3: CASSDGAVYGYTF. CDR3 in DNA: TGTGCCAGCAGTGACGGGGCCGTCTATGGCTACACCTTC.

The gene calls are TRBV4-3 and TRBJ2-7; D is unclear. Germline V gene data show CDR1 as LGHNA and CDR2 as YSLEER. The ends were cut back, 3 bases at V and 2 bases at J, with 11 bases in the middle. This CDR3 is built from 14 residues. CDR3: CASSHSDGAYEQYF. The CDR3, as DNA: TGCGCCAGCAGCCATTCGGACGGTGCCTACGAGCAGTACTTC.

The chain uses TRBV12-5 and TRBJ1-2; D is unresolved. Germline CDR1 reads LGHNT; CDR2 reads FRNRAP. CDR3 length: 15 amino acids. The V end lost 0 bases, the J end lost 2 bases, and 10 bases lay between the germline ends. CDR3 sequence: CASGLVLRRNYGYTF. For the CDR3, the DNA is TGTGCTAGTGGTTTGGTACTAAGGCGAAACTATGGCTACACCTTC. Drawing the rest from reference TRBV12-5 and TRBJ1-2, the complete variable domain is DARVTQTPRHKVTEMGQEVTMRCQPILGHNTVFWYRQTMMQGLELLAYFRNRAPLDDSGMPKDRFSAEMPDATLATLKIQPSEPRDSAVYFCASGLVLRRNYGYTFGSGTRLTVV.

V gene TRBV15 combines with J gene TRBJ1-6; weak D call: TRBD1 (6 bases). Germline V gene data show CDR1 as LNHNV and CDR2 as YYDKDF (reference sequence). V was cut by 6 bases and J by 7 bases, with 10 bases left in between. CDR3 size: 13 residues. The DNA for the CDR3 is TGTGCCACCAGGAAAACAGGGAATTCACCCCTCCACTTT. This gives the protein CATRKTGNSPLHF.

V is TRBV6-1 and J is TRBJ1-2; a possible D gene is TRBD1 (5 bases). Germline CDR1 and CDR2: MNHNS and SASEGT. The CDR3 loop spans 14 amino acids. The V end was cut by 2 bases, the J end by 4 bases, with 11 bases between. CDR3 sequence: CASSELAGSYGYTF. The CDR3 coding sequence is TGTGCCAGCAGTGAACTGGCAGGGAGCTATGGCTACACCTTC.

This clone was picked up one time. The chain links TRBV5-1 to TRBJ1-2, with D perhaps matching TRBD1 (5 bases). The CDR3 consists of 17 residues. The V gene lost 3 bases and the J gene lost 1 base, with 19 bases spanning the gap. Per germline, CDR1 SGHRS and CDR2 YFSETQ. CDR3 DNA sequence: TGCGCCAGCAGCTCGTACCCCCGGGGGGGACTTAACTATGGCTACACCTTC. Amino acids: CASSSYPRGGLNYGYTF.

The V call is TRBV4-3, the J call TRBJ1-5, with unresolved D. Germline V gene data show CDR1 as LGHNA and CDR2 as YSLEER. V was clipped by 0 bases and J by 4 bases, with 10 bases between them. The CDR3 is 15 residues long. The chain's CDR3 is CASSQDRADNQPQHF. CDR3 DNA sequence: TGCGCCAGCAGCCAAGATCGGGCGGATAATCAGCCCCAGCATTTT.

The rearrangement joins TRBV7-9 to TRBJ2-1, with D hard to call. This CDR3 has 13 amino acids. The V and J ends lost 1 base and 5 bases respectively, with 6 bases between them. From germline, CDR1 is SEHNR and CDR2 FQNEAQ (reference sequence). The CDR3 spells CASSLDGHNEQFF. CDR3 nucleotide sequence: TGTGCCAGCAGCTTAGACGGACACAATGAGCAGTTCTTC.

This chain's CDR3 is CASSSDNLGGYTF. CDR3 sequence (DNA): TGTGCCAGCAGTTCGGACAATCTAGGTGGCTACACCTTC. The chain employs TRBV2 and TRBJ1-2; D perhaps matches TRBD1 (5 bases). The germline V gene has CDR1 SNHLY and CDR2 FYNNEI. V was trimmed by 5 bases and J by 7 bases, leaving 14 bases between them. The CDR3 contains 13 residues.

This chain links TRBV6-1 with TRBJ1-5; 12 nucleotides align to TRBD1. The germline V gene has CDR1 MNHNS and CDR2 SASEGT. CDR3 length: 18 amino acids. V lost 3 bases to trimming and J lost 6 bases; unmatched junction nucleotides: 12. The CDR3 DNA follows: TGTGCCAGCAGTGACCTACCCCCGGGACAGGGGGCGGTTCAGCCCCAGCATTTT. It is translated as CASSDLPPGQGAVQPQHF.

This chain links TRBV3-1 (or the pseudogene TRBV3-2) with TRBJ1-5; D gene ambiguous. Looked up from germline, CDR1 is LGHDT and CDR2 is YNNKEL (reference sequence). Trimming took 0 bases from V and 3 from J, leaving 3 bases between them. This CDR3 comprises 13 residues. The CDR3 spells CASSQDSNQPQHF. CDR3 in DNA: TGTGCCAGCAGCCAAGATTCCAATCAGCCCCAGCATTTT.

The chain couples TRBV30 to TRBJ1-2; TRBD1 is a possible D gene (5 bases). The CDR3 covers 15 residues. In germline, CDR1 is GTSNPN, CDR2 SVGIG (reference sequence). Between the trimmed V and J ends, which lost 5 bases and 4 bases, there was a span of 20 bases. The chain's CDR3 is CAWRILGQGIYGYTF. The CDR3 region has the DNA TGTGCCTGGCGCATCCTAGGACAAGGCATCTATGGCTACACCTTC.

This clone turned up a few times. The gene calls are TRBV19 and TRBJ1-5; D possibly corresponds to TRBD1 (5 bases). This CDR3 spans 19 amino acids. Germline V gene lookup returns CDR1 LNHDA and CDR2 SQIVND (reference sequence). Trimming cost V 6 bases and J 0 bases, with 24 bases left between them. The CDR3 DNA reads TGTGCCAGTAGCATTAGCCCGACAGATTATATCTATAGCAATCAGCCCCAGCATTTT. Translated, it gives CASSISPTDYIYSNQPQHF. Full variable domain (remainder filled in from reference TRBV19 and TRBJ1-5): DGGITQSPKYLFRKEGQNVTLSCEQNLNHDAMYWYRQDPGQGLRLIYYSQIVNDFQKGDIAEGYSVSREKKESFPLTVTSAQKNPTAFYLCASSISPTDYIYSNQPQHFGDGTRLSIL.